These T cell receptor beta chains were read from a single sample in a study of T cell clonotyping in hematopoietic cell transplantation. Data came from immunoSEQ multiplex PCR; TCRdb stores just in-frame clones and leaves some out. Of fewer than 70,000 clones listed, roughly 93% were seen once; the top ten hold around 1.5%. The sequencing input was peripheral blood mononuclear cells. These receptors all come from a man between 50 and 59 years old in good health. Some clones in this sample may be carry-over from other donors' samples. The CDR3 runs from the conserved cysteine through the conserved F or W. A D gene is named only where the DNA matches it firmly. Rows may omit the clone size; those that give it use once, few, many or a size class.

CASSPQDIASGNTIYF,TGTGCCAGCAGCCCCCAGGACATAGCCTCTGGAAACACCATATATTTT,TRBV9,.,.,TRBJ1-3
CASSLWQTGGGYEQYF,TGTGCCAGCAGCTTGTGGCAGACAGGGGGCGGCTACGAGCAGTACTTC,TRBV5-4,TRBD1,.,TRBJ2-7
CASSEQAGQYF,TGTGCCAGCAGTGAACAGGCCGGGCAGTACTTC,TRBV2,.,.,TRBJ2-7
CASSPSGGAYYEQYF,TGTGCCAGCAGCCCTAGCGGGGGGGCCTACTACGAGCAGTACTTC,TRBV5-6,TRBD2,.,TRBJ2-7
CASSLWLGEKLFF,TGTGCCAGCAGTTTATGGTTGGGTGAAAAACTGTTTTTT,TRBV27,.,.,TRBJ1-4
CASSTDLGSTDTQYF,TGTGCCAGCAGCACCGATCTGGGGAGCACAGATACGCAGTATTTT,TRBV5-4,.,.,TRBJ2-3
CATWGLLTGELFF,TGTGCGACCTGGGGACTCCTCACCGGGGAGCTGTTTTTT,TRBV10-3,.,.,TRBJ2-2
CASSHQGLGYNEQFF,TGTGCCAGCTCACATCAGGGATTGGGATACAATGAGCAGTTCTTC,TRBV6-6,.,.,TRBJ2-1
CASSELGQLGGAFF,TGTGCCAGCAGTGAATTGGGACAACTCGGTGGGGCTTTCTTT,TRBV25-1,.,.,TRBJ1-1
CASSNREGSPSGFTDTQYF,TGTGCCAGCAGTAACAGAGAGGGAAGTCCAAGTGGGTTCACAGATACGCAGTATTTT,TRBV27,.,.,TRBJ2-3
CASSVEKGTEAFF,TGTGCCAGCAGCGTAGAAAAAGGGACTGAAGCTTTCTTT,TRBV9,.,.,TRBJ1-1
CASSIRGGNTEAFF,TGTGCCAGTAGTATTCGGGGCGGGAACACTGAAGCTTTCTTT,TRBV19,.,.,TRBJ1-1
CASSRRGGGETQYF,TGTGCCAGCAGTCGCCGGGGGGGCGGGGAGACCCAGTACTTC,TRBV28,TRBD2,once,TRBJ2-5
CASSPPRGQNSPLHF,TGTGCCAGCAGCCCGCCTAGGGGACAGAATTCACCCCTCCACTTT,TRBV28,TRBD1,.,TRBJ1-6
CASSSDMYEQYF,TGTGCCAGCAGCTCCGACATGTACGAGCAGTACTTC,TRBV7-9,.,few,TRBJ2-7
CASSLAGGTDTQYF,TGCGCCAGCAGCCTGGCGGGGGGCACAGATACGCAGTATTTT,TRBV4-1,TRBD2,.,TRBJ2-3
CAWRPPGPEPEAFF,TGTGCCTGGAGACCGCCGGGCCCAGAGCCTGAAGCTTTCTTT,TRBV30,.,.,TRBJ1-1
CASSEVKGINYGYTF,TGTGCCAGCAGTGAAGTGAAGGGTATTAACTATGGCTACACCTTC,TRBV6-1,.,.,TRBJ1-2
CATRGVRSGANTGELFF,TGTGCCACCAGGGGGGTTCGAAGTGGTGCGAACACCGGGGAGCTGTTTTTT,TRBV15,.,once,TRBJ2-2
CASSWGTALNEKLFF,TGTGCCAGCAGCTGGGGCACAGCACTTAATGAAAAACTGTTTTTT,TRBV5-4,.,.,TRBJ1-4
CASSAAGTAKETQYF,TGTGCCAGCAGTGCTGCCGGGACAGCAAAAGAGACCCAGTACTTC,TRBV28,TRBD1,.,TRBJ2-5
CASSFGQLYGYTF,TGTGCCAGTAGTTTTGGCCAGCTTTATGGCTACACCTTC,TRBV19,.,.,TRBJ1-2
CASSHFKTGANTGELFF,TGTGCCAGCAGCCATTTCAAGACCGGAGCGAACACCGGGGAGCTGTTTTTT,TRBV11-1,.,.,TRBJ2-2
CASSLGLPSTYEQYF,TGTGCCAGCAGTTTGGGGTTACCCTCAACCTACGAGCAGTACTTC,TRBV28,.,.,TRBJ2-7
CATQIPPSYEQYF,TGTGCCACCCAGATACCCCCCTCCTACGAGCAGTACTTC,TRBV6-5,.,.,TRBJ2-7
CASIFTGLDNYGYTF,TGTGCCAGCATATTCACAGGCCTAGATAACTATGGCTACACCTTC,TRBV2,.,.,TRBJ1-2
CASSRTGTPYEQYF,TGTGCCAGCAGTCGAACAGGGACCCCCTACGAGCAGTACTTC,TRBV6-5,.,.,TRBJ2-7
CASSSHVGAEAFF,TGTGCCAGCAGCTCCCACGTGGGAGCAGAAGCTTTCTTT,TRBV11-3,.,.,TRBJ1-1
CASSGLRDLGGEGTEAFF,TGTGCCAGCAGTGGACTCCGGGACCTAGGGGGGGAAGGCACTGAAGCTTTCTTT,TRBV6-1,.,.,TRBJ1-1
CASSSETKQYF,TGTGCCAGCAGTTCAGAGACCAAGCAGTACTTC,TRBV7-2,.,.,TRBJ2-7
CASSTDSRDRPDEQFF,TGTGCCAGCAGCACCGACTCCCGGGACAGACCGGATGAGCAGTTCTTC,TRBV9,TRBD1,.,TRBJ2-1
CASGQFNEKLFF,TGTGCCAGTGGACAGTTTAATGAAAAACTGTTTTTT,TRBV2,.,.,TRBJ1-4
CASLTTRGAFF,TGTGCCAGCTTGACGACCCGCGGGGCTTTCTTT,TRBV6-5,.,.,TRBJ1-1
CASSIIGLQNIQYF,TGTGCCAGTAGTATAATCGGACTCCAAAACATTCAGTACTTC,TRBV19,.,.,TRBJ2-4
CSTQITLSTDTQYF,TGTTCCACCCAGATTACTCTTAGCACAGATACGCAGTATTTT,TRBV6-5,.,.,TRBJ2-3
CASSSQDRGVKGYTF,TGTGCCAGCAGTTCTCAGGACAGGGGTGTTAAGGGCTACACCTTC,TRBV28,TRBD1,.,TRBJ1-2
CACIGQGNRDTQYF,TGTGCCTGTATAGGGCAGGGAAATAGAGATACGCAGTATTTT,TRBV2,.,.,TRBJ2-3